The clone carrying this T cell receptor (beta chain) was detected ten times or more. Its antigen is not identified. DNA and RNA were both co-extracted from 20-30 mg of bulk tissue that had not been sorted. Chronic HBV infection, untreated so far, was present in the patients. This CDR3 has 13 amino acids. Per the germline V gene, CDR1 is ENHRY and CDR2 is SYGVKD. Trimming removed 7 bases from V and 7 bases from J, with 17 bases in between. TCR beta cDNA was reverse-transcribed from roughly 520 ng of total RNA. The reaction used a constant-region primer and ProtoScript II reverse transcriptase. Modified slightly, ARM-PCR produced TCR beta libraries over three nested multiplex PCR rounds. The opening two PCR rounds, roughly 11 cycles each, paired TRBV1-TRBV30 forward primers with a C-beta reverse primer. TCRdb re-analysed the multiplex PCR reads in MiXCR, keeping a single row per CDR3 protein. The data show approximately 110,000 distinct CDR3 sequences, around two thirds seen once.

This sample is part of a study of tumor-infiltrating lymphocytes in primary liver carcinoma. The overall study: Staged T1-T3 N0M0, the tumors had sizes that ranged from about 4.2 to 11 cm across.

Points from the study as a whole: For tumor-adjacent and tumor-blood pairs, overlap was less than that seen for tumor region pairs. Tumor samples exhibited a significantly greater top-250-clone fraction than blood samples (p = 0.039).

This chain uses TRBV10-3 with TRBJ2-7; tentative D call: TRBD1 (6 bases). Sequenced sample: liver tumor tissue from sampling region 1. The subset: tumor region T1, superior pole. The TCR originated in a woman aged 60-75 years with primary liver carcinoma and hepatitis B virus infection. CDR3 sequence reads: CAITQLQGGEQYF. CDR3 DNA sequence: TGTGCCATCACCCAATTACAGGGTGGGGAGCAGTACTTC.